These 2 T cell receptor beta chains were all obtained from the same sample, sequenced in a study of cytomegalovirus exposure and HLA in healthy donors. With 60 Vbeta and 13 Jbeta primers, the PCR was carried out. Assay used: immunoSEQ multiplex PCR; TCRdb lists only in-frame clones, some missing. The table records some 190,000 clones, about 85% of them present only once. What was sequenced was PBMCs. All receptors come from a girl aged 5 to 17 in good health and CMV-seropositive.

The chain joins TRBV18 to TRBJ1-1; weak D call: TRBD1 (5 bases). V was trimmed by 4 bases and J by 3 bases, leaving 9 bases between them. The CDR3 runs 13 residues. Germline values: CDR1 KGHSH, CDR2 LQKENI. This CDR3 reads CASSLQEYTEAFF. The DNA for the CDR3 is TGTGCCAGCTCACTACAGGAATACACTGAAGCTTTCTTT.

This chain links TRBV11-2 with TRBJ2-1, with 10 bases matching TRBD1. CDR1 is SGHAT and CDR2 is FQNNGV in the germline V gene. The CDR3 is made up of 19 amino acids. V shed 3 bases and J 1 base; nucleotides not matched to a gene: 12. The CDR3 is CASSFAFFRTGGSYNEQFF. The CDR3 DNA follows: TGTGCCAGCAGCTTTGCATTTTTCCGGACAGGGGGGTCCTACAATGAGCAGTTCTTC.